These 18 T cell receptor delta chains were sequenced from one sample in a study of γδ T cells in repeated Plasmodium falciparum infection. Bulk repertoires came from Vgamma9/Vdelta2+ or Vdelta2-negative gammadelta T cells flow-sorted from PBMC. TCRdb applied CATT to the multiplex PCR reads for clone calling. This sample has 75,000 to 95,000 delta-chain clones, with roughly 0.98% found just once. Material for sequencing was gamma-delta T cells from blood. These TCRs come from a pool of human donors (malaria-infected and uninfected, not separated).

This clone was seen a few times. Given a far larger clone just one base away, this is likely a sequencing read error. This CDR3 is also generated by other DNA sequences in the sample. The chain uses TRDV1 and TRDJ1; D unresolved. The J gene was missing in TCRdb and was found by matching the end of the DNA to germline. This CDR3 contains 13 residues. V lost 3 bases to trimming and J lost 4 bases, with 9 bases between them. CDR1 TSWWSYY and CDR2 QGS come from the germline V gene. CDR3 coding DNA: TGTGCTCTTGGGGACATACAATACGATAAACTCATCTTT. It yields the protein CALGDIQYDKLIF.

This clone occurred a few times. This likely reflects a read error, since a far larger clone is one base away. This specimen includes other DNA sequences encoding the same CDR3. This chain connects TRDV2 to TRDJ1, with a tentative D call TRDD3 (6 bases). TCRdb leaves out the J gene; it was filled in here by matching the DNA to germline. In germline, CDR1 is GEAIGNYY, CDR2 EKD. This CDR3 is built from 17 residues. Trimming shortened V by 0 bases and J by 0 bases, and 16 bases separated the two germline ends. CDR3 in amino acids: CACDTVGDPLYTDKLIF. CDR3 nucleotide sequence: TGTGCCTGTGACACCGTCGGGGATCCCTTGTACACCGATAAACTCATCTTT.

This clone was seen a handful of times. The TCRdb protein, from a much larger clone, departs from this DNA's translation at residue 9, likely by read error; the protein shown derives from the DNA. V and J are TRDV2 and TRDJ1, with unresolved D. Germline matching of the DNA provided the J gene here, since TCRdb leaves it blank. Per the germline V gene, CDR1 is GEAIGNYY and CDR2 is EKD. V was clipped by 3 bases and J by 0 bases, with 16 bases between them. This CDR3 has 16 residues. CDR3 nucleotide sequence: TGTGCCTGTGACGGGGTGACCCGATTCAACACCGATAAACTCATCTTT. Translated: CACDGVTRFNTDKLIF.

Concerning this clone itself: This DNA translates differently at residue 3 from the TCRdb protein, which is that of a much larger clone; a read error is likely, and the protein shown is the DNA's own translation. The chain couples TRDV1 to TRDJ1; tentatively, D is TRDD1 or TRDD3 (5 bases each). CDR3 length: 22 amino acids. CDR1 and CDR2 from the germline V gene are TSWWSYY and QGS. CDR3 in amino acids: CAIGEMKARMRRFTGYTDKLIF. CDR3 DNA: TGTGCTATTGGGGAAATGAAGGCTCGAATGAGGAGATTTACCGGGTACACCGATAAACTCATCTTT.

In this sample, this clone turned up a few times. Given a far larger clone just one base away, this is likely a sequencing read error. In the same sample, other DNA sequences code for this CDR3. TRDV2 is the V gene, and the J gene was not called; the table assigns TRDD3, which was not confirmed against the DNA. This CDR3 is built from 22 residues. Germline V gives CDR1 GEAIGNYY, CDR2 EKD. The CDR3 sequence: CACDTVVSLRLGDTRGTDKLIF. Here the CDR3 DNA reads TGTGCCTGTGACACCGTTGTTTCCTTACGTTTGGGGGATACGCGAGGAACCGATAAACTCATCTTC.

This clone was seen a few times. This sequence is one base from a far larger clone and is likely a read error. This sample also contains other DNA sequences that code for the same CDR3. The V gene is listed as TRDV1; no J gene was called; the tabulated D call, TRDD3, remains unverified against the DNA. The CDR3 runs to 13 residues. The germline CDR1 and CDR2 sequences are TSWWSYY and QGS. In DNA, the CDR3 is TGTGCTCTTGGGGAGATACCCCAAACTCAACTCATTTTT. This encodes CALGEIPQTQLIF.

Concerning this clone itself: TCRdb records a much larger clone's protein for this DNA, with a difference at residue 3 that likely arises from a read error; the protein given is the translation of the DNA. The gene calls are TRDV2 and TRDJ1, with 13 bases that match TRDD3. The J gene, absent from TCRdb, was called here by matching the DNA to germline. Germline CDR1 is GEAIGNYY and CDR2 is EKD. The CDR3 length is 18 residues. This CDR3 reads CASDSLLGDTRKELTLIF. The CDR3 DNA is TGTGCCAGTGACTCTTTACTGGGGGATACGCGTAAAGAGCTAACACTCATCTTT.

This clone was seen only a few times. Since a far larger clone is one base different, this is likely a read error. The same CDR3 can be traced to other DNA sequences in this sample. As DNA, the CDR3 is TGTGCCTGTGACCGACTGGGGGATGAGGACACCGATAAACTTATCTTT. This gives the protein CACDRLGDEDTDKLIF. The V gene call reads TRDV2; no J gene was called; no DNA check was done on the table's D call, TRDD3. The V gene's germline CDR1 is GEAIGNYY and CDR2 EKD. This CDR3 is built from 16 residues.

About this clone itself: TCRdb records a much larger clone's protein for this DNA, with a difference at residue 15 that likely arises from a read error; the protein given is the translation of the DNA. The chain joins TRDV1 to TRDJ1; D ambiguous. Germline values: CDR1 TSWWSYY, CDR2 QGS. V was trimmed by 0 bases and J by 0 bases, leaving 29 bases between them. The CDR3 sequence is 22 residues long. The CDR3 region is CALGELVPLSHGPIRYTDKLIF. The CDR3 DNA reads TGTGCTCTTGGGGAACTAGTACCGCTTTCTCACGGGCCTATCCGGTACACCGATAAACTCATCTTT.

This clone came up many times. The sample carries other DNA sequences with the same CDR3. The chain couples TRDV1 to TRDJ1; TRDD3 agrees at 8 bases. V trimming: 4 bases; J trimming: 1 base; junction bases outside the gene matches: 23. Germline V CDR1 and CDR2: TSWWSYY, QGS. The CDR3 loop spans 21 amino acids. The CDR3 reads CALGVPLGATFGGLATDKLIF. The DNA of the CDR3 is TGTGCTCTTGGGGTACCCTTGGGGGCCACCTTTGGGGGATTAGCCACCGATAAACTCATCTTT.

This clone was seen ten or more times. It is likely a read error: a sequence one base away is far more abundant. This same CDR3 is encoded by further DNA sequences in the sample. The CDR3 loop is CAFTGLPIIVSPRTTDKLIF. The CDR3 nucleotides are TGTGCCTTTACTGGCCTTCCTATTATCGTTAGCCCAAGGACGACCGATAAACTCATCTTT. The chain recombines TRDV3 with TRDJ1; TRDD2 aligns across 8 bases. The CDR3 has 20 amino acids. Losses at the gene ends were 1 base for V and 2 bases for J; bases not matched to a gene: 24. Germline V gene lookup returns CDR1 TVYSNPD and CDR2 GDNSRS (reference sequence).

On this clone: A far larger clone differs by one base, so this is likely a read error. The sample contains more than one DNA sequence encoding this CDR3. Here the CDR3 reads CACDTRPDLGGYTDKLIF. DNA of the CDR3: TGTGCCTGTGACACTCGTCCAGATCTGGGGGGCTACACCGATAAACTCATCTTT. The chain employs TRDV2 and TRDJ1, with 7 positions matching TRDD3. The J gene was missing in TCRdb and was found by matching the end of the DNA to germline. Trimming cost V 1 base and J 0 bases; bases outside gene matches: 13. Germline CDR1 GEAIGNYY, CDR2 EKD. CDR3 length: 18 amino acids.

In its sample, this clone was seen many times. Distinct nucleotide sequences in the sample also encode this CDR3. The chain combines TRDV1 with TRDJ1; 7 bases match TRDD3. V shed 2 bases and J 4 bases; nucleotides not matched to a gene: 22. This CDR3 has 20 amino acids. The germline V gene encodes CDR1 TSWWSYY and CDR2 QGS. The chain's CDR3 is CALGEYRMGDEVTPFDKLIF. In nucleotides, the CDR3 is TGTGCTCTTGGGGAATACAGGATGGGGGACGAAGTAACACCCTTCGATAAACTCATCTTT.

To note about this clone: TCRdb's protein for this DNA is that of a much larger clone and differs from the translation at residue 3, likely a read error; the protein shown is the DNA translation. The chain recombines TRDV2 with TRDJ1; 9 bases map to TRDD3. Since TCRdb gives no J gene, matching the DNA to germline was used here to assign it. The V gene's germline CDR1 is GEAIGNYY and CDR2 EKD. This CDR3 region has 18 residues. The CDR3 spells CARDTLEGLGDDTDKLIF. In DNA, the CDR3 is TGTGCCCGTGACACTTTGGAAGGACTGGGGGACGACACCGATAAACTCATCTTT.

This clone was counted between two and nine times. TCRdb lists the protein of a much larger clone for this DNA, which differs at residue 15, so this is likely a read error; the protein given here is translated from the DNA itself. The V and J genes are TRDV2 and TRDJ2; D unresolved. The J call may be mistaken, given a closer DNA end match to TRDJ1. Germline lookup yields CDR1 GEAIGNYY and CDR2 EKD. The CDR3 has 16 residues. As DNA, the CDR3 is TGTGCCTGTGACACCGTATATGGGAGAGGGACAGCACAACTCATCTTT. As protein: CACDTVYGRGTAQLIF.

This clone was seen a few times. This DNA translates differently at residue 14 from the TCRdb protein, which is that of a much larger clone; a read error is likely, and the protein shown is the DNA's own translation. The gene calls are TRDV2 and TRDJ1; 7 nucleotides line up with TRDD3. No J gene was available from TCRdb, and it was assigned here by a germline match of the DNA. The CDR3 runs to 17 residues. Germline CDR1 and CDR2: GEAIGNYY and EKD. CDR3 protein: CACDALGGMSVPDELIF. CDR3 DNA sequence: TGTGCCTGTGACGCCCTTGGGGGAATGTCGGTGCCCGATGAACTCATCTTT.

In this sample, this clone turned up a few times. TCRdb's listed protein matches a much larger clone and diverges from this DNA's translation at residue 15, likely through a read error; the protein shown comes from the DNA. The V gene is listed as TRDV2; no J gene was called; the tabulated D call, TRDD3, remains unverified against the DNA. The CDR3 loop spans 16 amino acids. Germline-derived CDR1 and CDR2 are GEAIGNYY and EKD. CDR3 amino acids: CACDTAWGISTDKLTF. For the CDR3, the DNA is TGTGCCTGTGACACCGCCTGGGGGATCAGCACCGATAAACTCACCTTT.

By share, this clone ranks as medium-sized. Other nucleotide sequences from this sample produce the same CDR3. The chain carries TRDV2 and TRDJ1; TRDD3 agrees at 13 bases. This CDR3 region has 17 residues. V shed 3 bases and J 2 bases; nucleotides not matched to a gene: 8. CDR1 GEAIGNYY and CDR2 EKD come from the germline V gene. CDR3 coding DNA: TGTGCCTGTGACCCCGTACTGGGGGATACGCGGACCGATAAACTCATCTTT. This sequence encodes CACDPVLGDTRTDKLIF.